A selection of T cell receptor beta chains follows, all from one sample in a study of blood T cell repertoires in COVID-19. The protocol was immunoSEQ multiplex PCR, while the TCRdb copy is restricted to in-frame clones and leaves out a portion. The profile shows a few hundred thousand clones, more than 65% of them singletons. Sequencing used peripheral blood. Every receptor here comes from a woman aged 25 to 45 who had recovered from COVID-19. Both conserved end residues are trimmed from each CDR3. The D gene is left open where the match is weak.

j_call | d_call | v_call | cdr3_aa
TRBJ1-5 | - | TRBV18 | ASSPTTDDQPQH
TRBJ1-1 | - | TRBV7-2 | ASSFGGARTEAF
TRBJ1-1 | - | TRBV10-2 | ASSRQVNTEAF
TRBJ1-4 | TRBD1 | TRBV12-5 | ASGLAPPGTGKIPEKLF
TRBJ2-3 | - | TRBV27 | ASSLRSGGLTDTQY
TRBJ2-4 | - | TRBV2 | ASSVSNSNIQY
TRBJ1-6 | - | TRBV28 | ASSDTGLDSPLH
TRBJ2-7 | TRBD1 | TRBV11-3 | ASSSGTGDYEQY
TRBJ2-5 | - | TRBV7-2 | ASSFRQGGETQY
TRBJ1-1 | TRBD1 | TRBV30 | AWSVQDRGNEAF
TRBJ1-1 | - | TRBV11-2 | ASSPPSSQAF
TRBJ2-1 | TRBD2 | TRBV11-2 | ASSLVLGASGYNEQF
TRBJ2-4 | - | TRBV6-1 | ASSGYVAMASGIQY
TRBJ2-2 | - | TRBV18 | ASSPSRGTGELF
TRBJ1-2 | - | TRBV27 | ASSSSDSRSGYT
TRBJ1-1 | - | TRBV5-1 | ASSFGPSLEAF
TRBJ2-1 | TRBD1 | TRBV5-6 | ASSLLGQVNEQF
TRBJ1-3 | - | TRBV9 | ASSVEVGASGNTIY
TRBJ2-7 | TRBD2 | TRBV11-2 | ASSITSGSSYEQY
TRBJ2-3 | - | TRBV1 | TSSQGQGTDTQY
TRBJ1-2 | - | TRBV5-6 | ASSFSSQNGYT
TRBJ2-2 | - | TRBV5-1 | ASSPTVGTGELF
TRBJ2-7 | - | TRBV28 | ASSLWAGAEQY
TRBJ1-3 | - | TRBV5-1 | ASSLGPGSGNTIY
TRBJ2-3 | - | TRBV10-1 | ASSAGESTDTQY
TRBJ1-4 | TRBD1 | TRBV28 | ASTWDSNEKLF
TRBJ2-5 | - | TRBV29-1 | SVVGGIQETQY
TRBJ2-1 | - | TRBV5-1 | ASSLGYQGNGGQF
TRBJ1-5 | - | TRBV28 | ASSLSPGGSNQPQH
TRBJ1-1 | - | TRBV15 | ATSRGIAGSITEAF
TRBJ1-2 | - | TRBV19 | ASSIMGRAT
TRBJ2-1 | TRBD2 | TRBV27 | ASSPRLASYNEQF
TRBJ2-7 | - | TRBV5-1 | ASGEGYEQY
TRBJ2-7 | TRBD2 | TRBV28 | ASTESSGRVNEQY
TRBJ1-1 | - | TRBV5-1 | ASSLEGMNTEAF
TRBJ2-7 | TRBD2 | TRBV30 | AWSPRKGLAGDEQY
TRBJ2-5 | TRBD2 | TRBV7-2 | ASSLLAAGGPVSETQY
TRBJ1-6 | - | TRBV6-6 | ASSSPVDSPLH
TRBJ2-1 | TRBD2 | TRBV30 | AWSRRGGGPNEQF
TRBJ2-7 | - | TRBV11-2 | ASSLGSAASSYEQY
TRBJ2-1 | TRBD2 | TRBV5-1 | ASSLDLAGDYNEQF
TRBJ1-2 | TRBD1 | TRBV2 | ASHRTGKGGYT
TRBJ2-7 | - | TRBV4-1 | ASSQASAERYEQY
TRBJ1-1 | TRBD1 | TRBV30 | AYHRGVKTEAF
TRBJ1-2 | - | TRBV28 | ASRPPQGHGYT
TRBJ2-1 | TRBD2 | TRBV11-2 | ASSLGTSGSVNEQF
TRBJ2-1 | - | TRBV7-2 | ASSLSQRSWDEQF
TRBJ2-5 | TRBD2 | TRBV19 | ASSTGGEETQY
TRBJ1-1 | - | TRBV19 | ASSINGGGNTEAF
TRBJ1-6 | - | TRBV15 | ATSRDDSPLH
TRBJ2-5 | TRBD2 | TRBV6-6 | ASQQQTSGSGTQY
TRBJ1-3 | - | TRBV11-2 | ASSLIDSVSGNTIY
TRBJ2-7 | TRBD2 | TRBV19 | ASSPGLGTYEQY
TRBJ2-3 | - | TRBV12-2 | ASRFTSITDTQY
TRBJ2-7 | TRBD2 | TRBV27 | ASRHTSVPYEQY
TRBJ2-7 | TRBD2 | TRBV5-1 | ASSLTLAGNYEQY
TRBJ2-1 | TRBD2 | TRBV4-1 | ASRGGLAGSNEQF
TRBJ2-5 | - | TRBV29-1 | SVGGRETQY